This T cell receptor (beta chain) comes out of a study of shared clonotypes between healthy human individuals. Whole-study results and caveats: Non-shared clonotypes displayed generation probabilities falling below those of clonotypes present in all four donors. Several donors held roughly 5% of naive CD4 clonotypes in common. An anticipated effect of sequencing depth on clonotype sharing among donors was recognized.

Generated by immunoSEQ multiplex PCR, the TCRdb table keeps only in-frame clones and is missing some. The table records about 820,000 clones, almost 95% of them present only once. Naive CD8 isolation took CD45RO-negative cells positively selected for CCR7 and excluded terminally differentiated effector memory CD45RA+ cells. This clone occurred once. Its antigen is not identified. CDR3 length: 15 residues. CDR1 is LNHNV and CDR2 is YYDKDF in the germline V gene (reference sequence). V was shortened by 1 base and J by 6 bases, with 14 bases between the two germline ends. Sequenced sample: naive CD8+ T cells sorted from blood. The clonotype originates from a man aged 25 to 40 in good health. This chain connects TRBV15 to TRBJ2-3, with D possibly matching TRBD2 (5 bases). The CDR3 spells CATSRVRGEGDTQYF. CDR3 DNA sequence: TGTGCCACCAGCAGAGTACGGGGTGAAGGGGATACGCAGTATTTT.